This TCR beta chain was identified during a study of T cell clonality in common variable immunodeficiency (dated by TCRdb to 2015 to 2017). Predominantly Caucasian heritage was noted among both the CVID patients and the healthy controls. From each donor, roughly 4.5 to 8 ml of heparinized peripheral whole blood was collected. TCRbeta CDR3 repertoires were sequenced from genomic DNA of adults with common variable immune deficiency (CVID) and healthy adult controls. There were approximately 22 healthy adult volunteers in the control group (approximately 12 female and approximately ten male), ranging in age from about 23 to 66 years, with a mean age of around 31. Diluted blood was subjected to density centrifugation over Hypaque 1077 or Ficoll-Paque for isolation of peripheral blood mononuclear cells. Genomic DNA was extracted from unsorted mononuclear cells by Qiagen column purification or by a centrifugation-based method.

What the study reported, not specific to this receptor: According to the authors, finding the cause of the higher clonality in CVID would require sequencing the repertoires of T cell subpopulations. Patient heterogeneity within the CVID cohort put limits on correlating repertoire features with clinical complications. Reportedly, TCRbeta sequences from CVID had fewer deletions and N-nucleotide insertions, and highly modified clones with 13 or more V deletions were absent from CVID. CVID subjects shared fewer TCRbeta clones with each other than healthy controls did (p < 0.0001). Despite equal DNA input, controls averaged roughly 84,000 unique sequences per sample versus about 30,000 in CVID samples. TCRbeta clonality was higher in CVID subjects than in healthy controls (t-test p = 0.018), and the increase was most characteristic of about a third of subjects.

This clone was seen at least ten times. Its antigen has not been determined. The CDR3 goes on 3 residues after the read ends, and that part is filled in from the germline J gene. Its CDR3 holds 14 amino acids, cysteine through phenylalanine. The DNA has 33 bases, all within the CDR3, and is read from base 1. Germline trimming amounts to 0 bases on V and 2 bases on J, with 0 as the count of junction bases outside the gene matches. Looking up the germline V gene (reference sequence) yields CDR1 GTSNPN and CDR2 SVGIG. Equivalent amounts of genomic DNA from CVID and control samples were used as sequencing input. For every sample, a 60 bp segment covering the rearranged TCRbeta CDR3 region was amplified and then sequenced. TCRbeta amplification used the immunoSEQ assay, a bias-corrected multiplex PCR with high-throughput sequencing. On the authors' methods: Every unique nucleotide sequence was considered a clone and was annotated with V, D and J genes, copy number and frequency. Sequences were labeled productive if in frame, and non-productive if out of frame or containing stop codons. Clonality was calculated from Shannon's entropy as previously described. Mean CDR3 Kyte-Doolittle hydropathy was derived from the predicted amino acid sequences of productive clones. Hierarchical clustering of scaled V gene usage was performed with the R hclust function using Manhattan distance and complete linkage. To assess clone sharing by CDR3 amino acid sequence, 12 repertoires per group were resampled over 100 rounds. The repertoires were searched for roughly 69 published EBV-specific and some 250 published CMV-specific TCRbeta sequences. After a couple of CVID samples that produced fewer than 10,000 sequences were dropped from the analysis, around 40 CVID repertoires remained. TCRdb provides this immuneACCESS table in a form limited to in-frame rearrangements. Some clones are lacking; in checked studies, under half of them reflect an unresolved V gene, and why the rest are absent is not known. V and J calls and clone size come straight from that table; D and trimming were deduced from the DNA. The table shows 40,000 to 45,000 clones here, with no singletons. The ten largest account for 8% to 13% of the sample.

This receptor chain uses TRBV30 and TRBJ2-7; 11 bases in the middle match TRBD2. The TCR was taken from a person aged 18 to 75 in good health. The sequenced sample was peripheral blood mononuclear cells. CDR3 DNA, as far as it was read: TGTGCCTGGAGTGTGGGACTAGCGGCCTACGAG. It translates as CAWSVGLAAYE. The full CDR3 protein reads CAWSVGLAAYEQYF.